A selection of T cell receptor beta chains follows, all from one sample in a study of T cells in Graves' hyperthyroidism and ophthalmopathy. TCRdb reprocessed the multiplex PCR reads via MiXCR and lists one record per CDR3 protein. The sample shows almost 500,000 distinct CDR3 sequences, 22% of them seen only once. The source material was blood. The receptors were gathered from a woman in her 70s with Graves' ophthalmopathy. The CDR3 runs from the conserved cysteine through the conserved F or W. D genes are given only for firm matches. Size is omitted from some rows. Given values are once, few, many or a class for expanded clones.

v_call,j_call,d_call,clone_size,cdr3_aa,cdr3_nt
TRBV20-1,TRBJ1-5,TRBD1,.,CSATAGTGDNQPQHF,TGCAGTGCTACAGCCGGGACAGGGGATAATCAGCCCCAGCATTTT
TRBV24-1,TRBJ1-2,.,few,CATRGGGGGYTF,TGTGCCACCAGGGGTGGCGGTGGCGGCTACACCTTC
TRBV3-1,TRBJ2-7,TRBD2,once,CASSQDGRGLAGTYEQYF,TGTGCCAGCAGCCAAGACGGAAGAGGGCTAGCGGGGACCTACGAGCAGTACTTC
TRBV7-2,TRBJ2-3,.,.,CASREGSTDTQYF,TGTGCCAGTCGAGAGGGGAGCACAGATACGCAGTATTTT
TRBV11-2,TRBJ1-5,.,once,CASSSGASVAQHF,TGTGCCAGCAGCTCTGGGGCCTCCGTGGCCCAGCATTTT
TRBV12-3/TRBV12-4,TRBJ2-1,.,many,CASSPRRDASLTGEQFF,TGTGCCAGCAGCCCCAGGCGGGACGCATCCCTAACGGGTGAGCAGTTCTTC
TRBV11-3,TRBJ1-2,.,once,CASSKAPGTSYTF,TGTGCCAGCTCAAAAGCCCCGGGGACTAGCTACACCTTC
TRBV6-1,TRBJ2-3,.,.,CASKVESSADTQYF,TGTGCCAGCAAAGTGGAATCTAGCGCAGATACGCAGTATTTT
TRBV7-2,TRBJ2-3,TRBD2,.,CASSSASGQTDTQYF,TGTGCCAGCAGCTCGGCTAGCGGGCAAACAGATACGCAGTATTTT
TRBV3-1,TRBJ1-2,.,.,CASSQDREGGYGYTF,TGTGCCAGCAGCCAAGATCGGGAGGGGGGTTATGGCTACACCTTC
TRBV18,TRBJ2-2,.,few,CASSPSSGAGELFF,TGTGCCAGCTCACCTAGTAGCGGCGCCGGGGAGCTGTTTTTT
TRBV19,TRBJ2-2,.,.,CASSIGEGRNTGELFF,TGTGCCAGTAGTATTGGGGAAGGCAGGAACACCGGGGAGCTGTTTTTT
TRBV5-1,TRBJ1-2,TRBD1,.,CASSSDGTDYGYTF,TGCGCCAGCAGCTCCGACGGGACAGACTATGGCTACACCTTC
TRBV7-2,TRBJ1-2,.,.,CASSSLTGLNGYTF,TGTGCCAGCAGCTCCCTCACAGGGTTAAATGGCTACACCTTC
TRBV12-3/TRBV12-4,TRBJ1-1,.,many,CASSPRPREPTEAFF,TGTGCCAGCAGTCCCCGCCCCAGGGAGCCCACTGAAGCTTTCTTT
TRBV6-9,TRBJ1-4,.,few,CASSSLIGGTSEKLFF,TGTGCCAGCAGTTCACTCATCGGGGGCACTTCTGAAAAACTGTTTTTT